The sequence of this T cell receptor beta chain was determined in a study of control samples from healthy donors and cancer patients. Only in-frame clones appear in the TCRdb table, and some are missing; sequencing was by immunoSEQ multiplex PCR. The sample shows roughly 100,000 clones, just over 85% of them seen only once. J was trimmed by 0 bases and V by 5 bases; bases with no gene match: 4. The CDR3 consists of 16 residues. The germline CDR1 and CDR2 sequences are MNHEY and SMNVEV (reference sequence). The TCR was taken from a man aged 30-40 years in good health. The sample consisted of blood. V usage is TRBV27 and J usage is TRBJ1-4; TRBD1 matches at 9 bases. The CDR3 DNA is TGTGCCAGCAGTACCGGGACAGGGACAACTAATGAAAAACTGTTTTTT. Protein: CASSTGTGTTNEKLFF.